Following are 20 T cell receptor beta chains from one sample sequenced in a study of human T cells and chemical hapten exposure. The time point: pre-sensitization, week 0. The sample's treatment: therapeutic diphenylcyclopropenone sensitization with weekly scalp DPC. TCRdb analysed the RACE reads with MiXCR anew, one entry per CDR3 protein. The sample has roughly 90,000 distinct CDR3 sequences; 9.6% are singletons. Sequenced here: whole blood, sampled in connection with sensitization to the hapten diphenylcyclopropenone (DPC). The source is a woman aged 40 to 55 with alopecia areata. Some clones in this sample may be carry-over from other donors' samples.

This clonotype was seen repeatedly, ten times or more. The chain links TRBV28 to TRBJ2-5; 8 bases are a match to TRBD2. After removal of 2 bases from V and 0 bases from J, the junction contained 8 bases not matched to a gene. The length of the CDR3 is 17 residues. Germline CDR1 and CDR2: MDHEN and SYDVKM. As DNA, the CDR3 is TGTGCCAGCAGTTTAGGTATGGTAGCGGGGAACCAAGAGACCCAGTACTTC. Translation gives CASSLGMVAGNQETQYF.

This clonotype has only a few counts. This rearrangement joins TRBV5-1 to TRBJ2-7; TRBD1 matches at 8 bases. This CDR3 has 13 amino acids. The germline V gene has CDR1 SGHRS and CDR2 YFSETQ. V was clipped by 1 base and J by 6 bases; unmatched bases: 3. DNA of the CDR3: TGCGCCAGCAGCTTGTCAGGGGGCATCGAGCAGTACTTC. This gives the protein CASSLSGGIEQYF.

This clonotype was recorded many times. The genes are TRBV28 and TRBJ2-5; TRBD1 is a possible D gene (5 bases). In germline, CDR1 is MDHEN, CDR2 SYDVKM. The CDR3 is 11 residues long. V lost 6 bases to trimming and J lost 11 bases, with 13 bases between them. CDR3 DNA: TGTGCCAGCAGCTGGACAAGCGTGCAGTACTTC. Protein: CASSWTSVQYF. The full variable domain, its missing parts supplied by reference TRBV28 and TRBJ2-5, is DVKVTQSSRYLVKRTGEKVFLECVQDMDHENMFWYRQDPGLGLRLIYFSYDVKMKEKGDIPEGYSVSREKKERFSLILESASTNQTSMYLCASSWTSVQYFGPGTRLLVL.

As to this clonotype: Its ends do not fully match the called genes, so a read error is possible. V gene TRBV5-6 combines with J gene TRBJ2-6; D perhaps matches TRBD1 (5 bases). The length of the CDR3 is 15 residues. Germline V gene lookup returns CDR1 SGHDT and CDR2 YYEEEE. CDR3 in DNA: TGTGCCAGCAGCCCGCCGGGCTCTGGGGCCAACATCCTGACTTTC. Translating it yields CASSPPGSGANILTF. Variable domain in full (rest from reference TRBV5-6 and TRBJ2-6): DAGVTQSPTHLIKTRGQQVTLRCSPKSGHDTVSWYQQALGQGPQFIFQYYEEEERQRGNFPDRFSGHQFPNYSSELNVNALLLGDSALYLCASSPPGSGANILTFGAGSRLTVL.

This clonotype was seen only a few times. The chain carries TRBV19 and TRBJ2-1, with D tentatively TRBD2 (6 bases). V was clipped by 5 bases and J by 10 bases, with 21 bases between them. CDR1 and CDR2 from the germline V gene are LNHDA and SQIVND (reference sequence). The CDR3 is 15 amino acids. In nucleotides, the CDR3 is TGTGCCAGTAGTGTCCCTTCCAAAGTCGGGGGAGAGCAGTTCTTC. Encoded protein: CASSVPSKVGGEQFF.

Many counts were recorded for this clonotype. The rearrangement links TRBV28 to TRBJ2-3; D uncertain. The germline V and J ends were trimmed by 3 bases and 0 bases, with 4 bases remaining between them. CDR1 is MDHEN, CDR2 SYDVKM, per germline. The CDR3 length is 13 residues. CDR3 in amino acids: CASSLVSTDTQYF. The CDR3, as DNA: TGTGCCAGCAGTTTGGTGAGCACAGATACGCAGTATTTT.

This clonotype was observed at least ten times. V is TRBV19 and J is TRBJ1-5; 8 nucleotides align to TRBD1. The CDR3 is 15 amino acids. Trimming took 6 bases from V and 1 from J; bases not matched to a gene: 5. Germline loops: CDR1 LNHDA, CDR2 SQIVND (reference sequence). DNA for the CDR3: TGTGCCAGTAGCCCAGGGGGCCGAAGCAATCAGCCCCAGCATTTT. The encoded protein is CASSPGGRSNQPQHF.

Comment on this clonotype: This may be a read error, as it is one base from a much larger clone. The V call is TRBV6-2 or TRBV6-3, the J call TRBJ1-2; D gene ambiguous. Germline CDR1 and CDR2: MNHEY and SVGEGT. The CDR3 has 14 residues. CDR3 nucleotides: TGTGCCAGCAGAAACGGGAACGGCTACTATGGCTCCACCTTC. This encodes CASRNGNGYYGSTF.

This clonotype showed up just a few times. This sequence joins TRBV7-6 and TRBJ1-4; 10 nucleotides agree with TRBD1. The junction had 2 bases not matched to a gene; V was cut back by 1 base and J by 6 bases. The CDR3 length is 15 residues. CDR1 SGHVS and CDR2 FNYEAQ come from the germline V gene. DNA for the CDR3: TGTGCCAGCAGCTTAGGACAGGGGGCTTATGAAAAACTGTTTTTT. Protein product: CASSLGQGAYEKLFF.

This chain connects TRBV6-4 to TRBJ2-5; 8 bases map to TRBD2. Germline V gene data show CDR1 as MRHNA and CDR2 as SNTAGT. Trimming cost V 3 bases and J 5 bases; bases outside gene matches: 8. This CDR3 is 15 amino acids long. The DNA for the CDR3 is TGTGCCAGCAGTGAATCGGCGGGGGGCCGGGAGACCCAGTACTTC. Its translation: CASSESAGGRETQYF.

The rearrangement uses TRBV19 and TRBJ2-7, with D perhaps matching TRBD1 or TRBD2 (5 bases each). Germline V lookup: CDR1 LNHDA, CDR2 SQIVND (reference sequence). The CDR3 is 15 residues long. Trimming took off 5 bases at V and 3 bases at J, with 17 bases between the two ends. The CDR3 DNA is TGTGCCAGTAGTCGGGGTCGACAGACGATCTACGAGCAGTACTTC. Residues: CASSRGRQTIYEQYF.

This clonotype was found many times. The DNA for the CDR3 is TGCAGCGTAGGGGGCGCCGCAACTAATGAAAAACTGTTTTTT. This sequence encodes CSVGGAATNEKLFF. The chain is built from TRBV29-1 and TRBJ1-4; 7 bases are shared with TRBD1. Germline CDR1 SQVTM, CDR2 ANQGSEA. Germline trimming cut 6 bases from V and 0 bases from J; bases unmatched to any gene: 4. The CDR3 is 14 residues long.

This clonotype was observed at least ten times. V usage is TRBV6-5 and J usage is TRBJ2-7, with D possibly matching TRBD1 (6 bases). The V end lost 5 bases, the J end lost 7 bases, and 12 bases lay between the germline ends. The V gene's germline CDR1 is MNHEY and CDR2 SVGAGI. CDR3 length: 12 residues. The CDR3 nucleotides read TGTGCCAGCAGTCCAGGGGCGAGAGAGCAGTACTTC. It specifies CASSPGAREQYF.

This clonotype was seen a handful of times. This rearrangement joins TRBV19 to TRBJ1-5; D not certain. The CDR3 sequence is 16 residues long. V was trimmed by 5 bases and J by 0 bases, leaving 14 bases between them. The germline gives CDR1 LNHDA, CDR2 SQIVND (reference sequence). The DNA of the CDR3 is TGTGCCAGTAGTTCCTCTCGGACCGGTAGCAATCAGCCCCAGCATTTT. This codes for CASSSSRTGSNQPQHF.

This clonotype was found many times. The V gene is TRBV12-3 or TRBV12-4, the J gene TRBJ1-5; unclear D gene. There are 13 residues in the CDR3. V gave up 4 bases and J gave up 4 bases, with 8 bases separating them. In DNA, the CDR3 is TGTGCCAGCAGTTCCTCAAATAATCAGCCCCAGCATTTT. Amino acids: CASSSSNNQPQHF.

This clonotype was found many times. The chain has TRBV12-3 or TRBV12-4 and TRBJ2-2; weak D call: TRBD2 (6 bases). The CDR3 consists of 17 residues. Trimming took off 2 bases at V and 1 base at J, with 14 bases between the two ends. The CDR3 here is CASSLSSGLLNTGELFF. The CDR3 nucleotides are TGTGCCAGCAGTTTATCTTCCGGACTACTGAACACCGGGGAGCTGTTTTTT.

The V gene is TRBV30, the J gene TRBJ2-3; perhaps TRBD1 as D (5 bases). Germline CDR1 is GTSNPN and CDR2 is SVGIG (reference sequence). Trimming left V 0 bases short and J 6 bases short, with 10 bases between. This CDR3 is built from 13 residues. In DNA form, the CDR3 reads TGTGCCTGGAGTGTTAAGGGGCTGGATACGCAGTATTTT. Translating it yields CAWSVKGLDTQYF.

The chain joins TRBV7-2 to TRBJ2-3; 10 nucleotides agree with TRBD2. The CDR3 is 16 residues long. Looked up from germline, CDR1 is SGHTA and CDR2 is FQGNSA. The J segment lost 4 bases and the V segment lost 0 bases, leaving 4 bases of the junction unmatched. In nucleotides, the CDR3 is TGTGCCAGCAGCTTAGCAGCGGGGGGGCGGGCAGATACGCAGTATTTT. Its protein product is CASSLAAGGRADTQYF.

Only a few counts were recorded for this clonotype. The chain uses TRBV20-1 and TRBJ1-2; D is possibly TRBD1 (5 bases). The CDR3 covers 16 residues. Deletions cut 1 base from V and 2 bases from J, with 17 bases between. Germline V lookup: CDR1 DFQATT, CDR2 SNEGSKA (reference sequence). DNA of the CDR3: TGCAGTGCTAGAGCAGGAGGTGTGCAGGGAAACTATGGCTACACCTTC. Protein sequence: CSARAGGVQGNYGYTF.

In this sample, this clonotype turned up many times. The chain joins TRBV12-3 or TRBV12-4 to TRBJ2-5; 9 nucleotides match TRBD1. The junction had 5 bases not matched to a gene; V was cut back by 6 bases and J by 3 bases. CDR3 length equals 14 residues. CDR3 region: CASSHWTGEETQYF. Written as DNA, the CDR3 is TGTGCCAGCAGCCACTGGACAGGGGAAGAGACCCAGTACTTC.